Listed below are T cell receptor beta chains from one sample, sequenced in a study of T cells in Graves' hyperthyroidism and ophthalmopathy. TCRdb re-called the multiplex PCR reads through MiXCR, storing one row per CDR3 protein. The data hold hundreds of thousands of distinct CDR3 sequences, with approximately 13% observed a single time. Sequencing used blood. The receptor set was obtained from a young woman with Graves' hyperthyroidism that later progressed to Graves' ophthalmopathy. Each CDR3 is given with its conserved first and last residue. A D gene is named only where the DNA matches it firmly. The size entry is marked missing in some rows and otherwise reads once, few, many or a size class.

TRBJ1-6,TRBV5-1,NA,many,TGCGCCAGCAGCTTGGCCGATGCGGGTAATTCACCCCTCCACTTT,CASSLADAGNSPLHF
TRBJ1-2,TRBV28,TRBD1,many,TGTGCCAGCAGCGACCACAGGGGGCTGGGCGGCTACACCTTC,CASSDHRGLGGYTF
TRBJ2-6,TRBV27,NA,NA,TGTGCCAGCAGCCCTAAACCAGTCTCTGGGGCCAACGTCCTGACTTTC,CASSPKPVSGANVLTF
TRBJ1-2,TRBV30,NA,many,TGTGCCTGGAGCCCCACCCCCCCGGAGAACTATGGCTACACCTTC,CAWSPTPPENYGYTF
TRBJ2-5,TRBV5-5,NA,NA,TGTGCCAGCAGCGCCGAAGGGGGAGGTGGAGAGACCCAGTACTTC,CASSAEGGGGETQYF
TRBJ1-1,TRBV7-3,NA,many,TGTGCCAGCAGCTTAACGAGGATTGGAATGAACACTGAAGCTTTCTTT,CASSLTRIGMNTEAFF
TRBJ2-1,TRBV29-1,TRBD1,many,TGCAGCTCATGGGCGGGGACAGGGATAACCTACAATGAGCAGTTCTTC,CSSWAGTGITYNEQFF
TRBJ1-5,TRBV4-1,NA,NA,TGCGCCAGCAGCGGGGAGGACAATCAGCCCCAGCATTTT,CASSGEDNQPQHF
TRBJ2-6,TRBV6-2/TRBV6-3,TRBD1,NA,TGTGCCAGCAGTTACGGAACAGGGGGCGCTGGGGCCAACGTCCTGACTTTC,CASSYGTGGAGANVLTF
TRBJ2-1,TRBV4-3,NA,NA,TGCGCCAGCAGCCAGGCGGGTTTCGCCGACTACAATGAGCAGTTCTTC,CASSQAGFADYNEQFF
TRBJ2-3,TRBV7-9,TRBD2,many,TGTGCCAGCAGCTCAGGACTAGCGGGTCTCGACCGCACAGATACGCAGTATTTT,CASSSGLAGLDRTDTQYF
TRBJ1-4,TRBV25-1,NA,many,TGTGCCAGCAGTGGGACCGTAAAGCGAGGCGAAAAACTGTTTTTT,CASSGTVKRGEKLFF
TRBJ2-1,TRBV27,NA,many,TGTGCCAGCTCATTGTCCGGGACTGTCGCAAACAATGAGCAGTTCTTC,CASSLSGTVANNEQFF
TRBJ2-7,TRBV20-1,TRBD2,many,TGCAGTGCTAGAGAAGCGGGGCGTTACTCCTACGAGCAGTACTTC,CSAREAGRYSYEQYF
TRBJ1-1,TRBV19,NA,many,TGTGCCAGTAGTCTCCTCCCAACCGGGAACACTGAAGCTTTCTTT,CASSLLPTGNTEAFF
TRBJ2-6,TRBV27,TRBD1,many,TGTGCCAGCAGTTTAAAGGGACAGGGCCCCTCTGGGGCCAACGTCCTGACTTTC,CASSLKGQGPSGANVLTF
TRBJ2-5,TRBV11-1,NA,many,TGTGCCAGCAGCTTCTCTGAGACTCCCCTGGGGGAGACCCAGTACTTC,CASSFSETPLGETQYF
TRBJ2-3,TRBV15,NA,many,TGTGCCACCAGCAGAGATCATCCGCAGACTAGCACAGATACGCAGTATTTT,CATSRDHPQTSTDTQYF
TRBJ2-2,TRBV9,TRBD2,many,TGTGCCAGCAGCGTAATGCGGGAGGCGAACACCGGGGAGCTGTTTTTT,CASSVMREANTGELFF
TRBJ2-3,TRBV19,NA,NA,TGTGCCAGCCGGTTGGGGACCTATCCAGATACGCAGTATTTT,CASRLGTYPDTQYF
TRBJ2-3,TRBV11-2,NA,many,TGTGCCAGCAGCTTAGTACTAGTAGGCACAGATACGCAGTATTTT,CASSLVLVGTDTQYF
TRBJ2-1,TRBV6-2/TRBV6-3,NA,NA,TGTGCCAGCAGTTACTCGAGAGGGAATCATGAGCAGTTCTTC,CASSYSRGNHEQFF
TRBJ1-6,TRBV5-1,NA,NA,TGCGCCAGCAGCTTGGCGGGAGATGATAATTCACCCCTCCACTTT,CASSLAGDDNSPLHF
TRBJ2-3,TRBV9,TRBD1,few,TGTGCCAGCAGCGAAGGGGGCTGGACAGATACGCAGTATTTT,CASSEGGWTDTQYF
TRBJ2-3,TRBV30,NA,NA,TGTGCCTGGAGTGTAGAAGTAGATACGCAGTATTTT,CAWSVEVDTQYF
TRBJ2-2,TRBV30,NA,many,TGTGCCTGGAGTGTTGTAGCCAGAGGGGAGCTGTTTTTT,CAWSVVARGELFF
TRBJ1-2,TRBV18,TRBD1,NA,TGTGCCAGCTCAATACAGGGGGCCTCGCCGGGCTACACCTTC,CASSIQGASPGYTF
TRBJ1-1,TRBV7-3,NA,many,TGTGCCAGCAGCTTACTTGGAGCGGCGACGAACACTGAAGCTTTCTTT,CASSLLGAATNTEAFF
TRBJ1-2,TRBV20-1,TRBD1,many,TGCAGTGCTCCGTCCGGGACAGGGCACTATGGCTACACCTTC,CSAPSGTGHYGYTF
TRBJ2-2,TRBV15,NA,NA,TGTGCCACCAGCAGGGGTCGAGACTCTGAGGAGCTGTTTTTT,CATSRGRDSEELFF
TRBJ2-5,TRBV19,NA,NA,TGTGCCACCTCCCTGGCCAGCGGACAAGAGACCCAGTACTTC,CATSLASGQETQYF
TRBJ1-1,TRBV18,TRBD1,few,TGTGCCAGCTCACCTGGACAGGTGGGGAACACTGAAGCTTTCTTT,CASSPGQVGNTEAFF
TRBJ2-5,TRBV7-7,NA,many,TGTGCTAGCAGCGTCCTTACCCAGGCGGGGGAGACCCAGTACTTC,CASSVLTQAGETQYF
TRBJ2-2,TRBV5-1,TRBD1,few,TGCGCCAGCAGCATATCGACAGGGGGAAACACCGGGGAGCTGTTTTTT,CASSISTGGNTGELFF
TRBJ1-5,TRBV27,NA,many,TGTGCCAGCAGTGACAGCGCCGAATATCAGCCCCAGCATTTT,CASSDSAEYQPQHF
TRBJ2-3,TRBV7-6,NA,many,TGTGCCAGCAGCTTAATCCCAAGTAGCACAGATACGCAGTATTTT,CASSLIPSSTDTQYF
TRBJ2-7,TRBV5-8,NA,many,TGTGCCAGCAGCCGGAAGGGGTGGGGAAACAACGAGCAGTACTTC,CASSRKGWGNNEQYF
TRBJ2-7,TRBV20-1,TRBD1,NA,TGCAGTGCTAGGGCATGGGACAGCTACGAGCAGTACTTC,CSARAWDSYEQYF
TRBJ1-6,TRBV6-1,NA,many,TGTGCCAGCACCCTCTGGGTTTTCGATTCACCCCTCCACTTT,CASTLWVFDSPLHF
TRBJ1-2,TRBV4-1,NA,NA,TGCGCCAGCAGCCAAGATAGTTGGGAGAACTATGGCTACACCTTC,CASSQDSWENYGYTF
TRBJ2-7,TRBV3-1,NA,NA,TGTGCCAGCAGCCAAGATTTTGTGGAGAGCTCCTACGAGCAGTACTTC,CASSQDFVESSYEQYF
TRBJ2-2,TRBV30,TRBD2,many,TGTGCCTGGGACCGTGGACTAGCGGGACCCGGGGAGCTGTTTTTT,CAWDRGLAGPGELFF
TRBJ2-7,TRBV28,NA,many,TGTGCCAGCAGTTCGACCTATTGGGGACCCCCCTACGAGCAGTACTTC,CASSSTYWGPPYEQYF
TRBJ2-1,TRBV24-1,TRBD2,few,TGTGCCACCAGTGGACTAGCGGGGCTCCCCAATGAGCAGTTCTTC,CATSGLAGLPNEQFF
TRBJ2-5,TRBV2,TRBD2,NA,TGTGCCATTCCTCGGCAGGGAGTAGCGGGAGGGCCTCGGGAGACCCAGTACTTC,CAIPRQGVAGGPRETQYF
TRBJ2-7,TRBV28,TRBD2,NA,TGTGCCAGCAGTTTAATGGCGGGGGGGAACTACGAGCAGTACTTC,CASSLMAGGNYEQYF
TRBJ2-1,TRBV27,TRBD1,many,TGTGCCAGCAGTCTTAGCCTTTCCGGGACAGGGTGGCGCAATGAGCAGTTCTTC,CASSLSLSGTGWRNEQFF
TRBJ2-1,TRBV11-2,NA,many,TGTGCCAGCAGCCCTCAGTCGGGAGTAGGCAATGAGCAGTTCTTC,CASSPQSGVGNEQFF
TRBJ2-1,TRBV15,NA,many,TGTGCCACCAGCGGTAAGCGCGCTGGCGGGTACAATGAGCAGTTCTTC,CATSGKRAGGYNEQFF
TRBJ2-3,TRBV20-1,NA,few,TGCAGTGCTAGAGCGGTTAGCACAGATACGCAGTATTTT,CSARAVSTDTQYF
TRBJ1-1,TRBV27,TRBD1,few,TGTGCCAGCAGTAGAGGACAGGGTGAAGCTTTCTTT,CASSRGQGEAFF
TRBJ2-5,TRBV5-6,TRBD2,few,TGTGCCAGCAGCCTAGGGCTAGCGGGAGTTTTGTTTATAGGAGAGACCCAGTACTTC,CASSLGLAGVLFIGETQYF
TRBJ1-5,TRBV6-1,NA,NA,TGTGCCAGCAGTACCCCGTCGGGGAGCAATCAGCCCCAGCATTTT,CASSTPSGSNQPQHF
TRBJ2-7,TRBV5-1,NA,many,TGCGCCAGCAGCGACACAGGCGGAGAGAAGCAGTACTTC,CASSDTGGEKQYF
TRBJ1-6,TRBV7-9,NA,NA,TGTGCCAGCAGCTTAGATAAGTCACCCCTCCACTTT,CASSLDKSPLHF
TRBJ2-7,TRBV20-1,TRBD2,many,TGCAGTGCTTCCCAGACTAGCGGAGGGTCCTACGAGCAGTACTTC,CSASQTSGGSYEQYF
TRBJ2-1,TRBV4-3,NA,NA,TGCGCCAGCAGCCAAGGAAACATTGTCAATGAGCAGTTCTTC,CASSQGNIVNEQFF